This is a list of T cell receptor beta chains from one sample in a study of blood T cell repertoires in COVID-19. Repertoires were generated with immunoSEQ multiplex PCR, while TCRdb's copy carries only in-frame clones and drops some. The sample includes about 330,000 clones, about 90% seen only once; the top ten take under 1.3%. The specimen sequenced was PBMCs or T cells enriched from blood (not recorded which). Receptors were obtained from a woman aged 25-40 years who had recovered from COVID-19. Both conserved end residues are part of each CDR3. D genes are given only for firm matches. Clone size is not always given. Where it is, it says once, few, many or a class for expanded clones.

v_gene: TRBV5-5; j_gene: TRBJ2-7; d_gene: TRBD1; abundance: -; CDR3nt: TGTGCCAGCAGTGCTGGGGACAGCCTTTCCTACGAGCAGTACTTC; CDR3aa: CASSAGDSLSYEQYF
v_gene: TRBV5-5; j_gene: TRBJ1-2; d_gene: TRBD1; abundance: -; CDR3nt: TGTGCCAGCAGCCACCAACCCCGGGACAGGGGACTCGAGGACTATGGCTACACCTTC; CDR3aa: CASSHQPRDRGLEDYGYTF
v_gene: TRBV5-6; j_gene: TRBJ1-6; d_gene: -; abundance: -; CDR3nt: TGTGCCAGCAGCTATGACAGGATTATTCGGTCACCCCTCCACTTT; CDR3aa: CASSYDRIIRSPLHF
v_gene: TRBV7-2; j_gene: TRBJ1-6; d_gene: -; abundance: -; CDR3nt: TGTGCCAGCAGCTTAGCCATTCTGTCCCGGACAGAATTTAATTCACCCCTCCACTTT; CDR3aa: CASSLAILSRTEFNSPLHF
v_gene: TRBV6-5; j_gene: TRBJ2-7; d_gene: -; abundance: few; CDR3nt: TGTGCCAGCAGAAACGGACAGAACTACGAGCAGTACTTC; CDR3aa: CASRNGQNYEQYF
v_gene: TRBV10-2; j_gene: TRBJ2-1; d_gene: TRBD2; abundance: -; CDR3nt: TGCGCCCTCCAGCGGGGCGACGAGCAGTTCTTC; CDR3aa: CALQRGDEQFF
v_gene: TRBV30; j_gene: TRBJ1-2; d_gene: -; abundance: -; CDR3nt: TGTGCCTGGGACCATGGGGGCTGGACCTTC; CDR3aa: CAWDHGGWTF
v_gene: TRBV24-1; j_gene: TRBJ1-2; d_gene: -; abundance: -; CDR3nt: TGTGCCACCAGTGCTACGGGGAACTATGGCTACACCTTC; CDR3aa: CATSATGNYGYTF
v_gene: TRBV28; j_gene: TRBJ2-7; d_gene: TRBD2; abundance: once; CDR3nt: TGTGCCAGCAGTTCCCAGCGGGAACTACGACTTGAGCAGTACTTC; CDR3aa: CASSSQRELRLEQYF
v_gene: TRBV28; j_gene: TRBJ2-1; d_gene: TRBD2; abundance: -; CDR3nt: TGTGCCAGCAGTCCCTATAGCGGGGGGGCGCACAATGAGCAGTTCTTC; CDR3aa: CASSPYSGGAHNEQFF
v_gene: TRBV19; j_gene: TRBJ1-1; d_gene: -; abundance: -; CDR3nt: TGTGCCAGTAGTGACCTGACGCGGGGCCCGCGCACTGAAGCTTTCTTT; CDR3aa: CASSDLTRGPRTEAFF